This T cell receptor (beta chain) was identified during a study of vaccination and CD4 T cells after COVID-19. The treatment denotes: roughly ten-day PBMC culture with coronavirus spike peptide pools or control peptides (ViraFEST assay). During the years 2011-2018, before the COVID-19 pandemic, the unexposed donor's CD4+ T cells were collected. Sequenced with the Oncomine TCR Beta short-read assay was DNA taken from cultured CD4+ T cells. Each CDR3 protein is one row after TCRdb ran MiXCR on the PCR reads. Of about 9,000 distinct CDR3 sequences listed, 48% are singletons. Germline V gene data show CDR1 as MNHNS and CDR2 as SASEGT. V lost 8 bases and J 4 bases, leaving 11 bases between the germline ends. This CDR3 region has 12 residues. Concerning this clonotype: Antigen unknown.

The chain links TRBV6-1 to TRBJ1-2; D might be TRBD1 (6 bases). The sample consisted of CD4+ T cells from blood, cultured in vitro. This clonotype originated in a human donor in good health. CDR3 nucleotide sequence: TGTGCCAGCGCAGACAGGAGCTATGGCTACACCTTC. This encodes CASADRSYGYTF.